The 10 T cell receptor beta chains below were found in one sample sequenced in a study of regulatory T cells in long-lasting Graves disease. TCRdb processed the reads anew with MiXCR; each CDR3 protein has one entry. The data hold about a thousand distinct CDR3 sequences, with 89% observed a single time. PBMC RNA served as the TCR library source. The sample in question was peripheral blood mononuclear cells (PBMCs), obtained with antithyroid drug treatment, in newly diagnosed or persistent Graves disease (not recorded which). These receptors all stem from a woman in her 30s with Graves disease.

The chain is built from TRBV7-9 and TRBJ2-4, with TRBD2 as a possible D gene (5 bases). The germline CDR1 and CDR2 sequences are SEHNR and FQNEAQ (reference sequence). Trimming left V 2 bases short and J 3 bases short, with 11 bases between. This CDR3 contains 15 residues. CDR3 in amino acids: CASSLWEPGKNIQYF. CDR3 DNA: TGTGCCAGCAGCTTATGGGAGCCGGGCAAAAACATTCAGTACTTC.

For this clonotype: The junction differs from germline at one of its ends, possibly a read error. This chain connects TRBV9 to TRBJ2-1; TRBD2 aligns across 10 bases. The CDR3 spans 13 residues. The germline V gene encodes CDR1 SGDLS and CDR2 YYNGEE. The CDR3 here is CASSVNSGRGRIF. As DNA, the CDR3 is TGTGCCAGCAGCGTAAACAGCGGGAGGGGCCGTATCTTC.

CDR3 protein: CASSFSGSVSDTQYF. Written as DNA, the CDR3 is TGTGCCAGCAGTTTCTCTGGATCAGTTTCGGATACGCAGTATTTT. J is TRBJ2-3 and V is TRBV28; D remains ambiguous. The CDR3 loop spans 15 amino acids. CDR1 is MDHEN and CDR2 is SYDVKM in the germline V gene. The germline V and J ends were trimmed by 3 bases and 6 bases, with 16 bases remaining between them.

The chain couples TRBV28 to TRBJ1-1, with D maybe TRBD1 (5 bases). V was pared by 3 bases and J by 1 base, with 12 bases between. From germline, CDR1 is MDHEN and CDR2 SYDVKM. The CDR3 is 15 amino acids. The CDR3 loop is CASSFGDGWNTEAFF. CDR3 sequence (DNA): TGTGCCAGCAGTTTCGGGGACGGTTGGAACACTGAAGCTTTCTTT.

The chain carries TRBV29-1 and TRBJ2-7; D may be TRBD1 (5 bases). Trimming took off 0 bases at V and 6 bases at J, with 9 bases between the two ends. Looked up from germline, CDR1 is SQVTM and CDR2 is ANQGSEA. CDR3 size: 12 residues. CDR3 amino acids: CSVEDSGPEQYF. Here the CDR3 DNA reads TGCAGCGTTGAAGACTCAGGGCCCGAGCAGTACTTC.

The chain couples TRBV4-2 to TRBJ2-1; TRBD2 might be the D (6 bases). Germline assignment: CDR1 LGHNA and CDR2 YNFKEQ. V lost 4 bases, J lost 4 bases, and 14 bases lay in between. The CDR3 is 15 amino acids. CDR3 loop: CASSPLGSGYNEQFF. Written as DNA, the CDR3 is TGTGCCAGCAGCCCTCTCGGGAGCGGTTACAATGAGCAGTTCTTC.

The chain employs TRBV5-1 and TRBJ2-7; the D gene is possibly TRBD2 (5 bases). This CDR3 is 13 amino acids long. Trimming shortened V by 2 bases and J by 3 bases, and 9 bases separated the two germline ends. From germline, CDR1 is SGHRS and CDR2 YFSETQ. The CDR3 DNA is TGCGCCAGCAGCTTACCGAGCGGCTACGAGCAGTACTTC. Translated, it gives CASSLPSGYEQYF.

This clonotype was seen a single time. This sequence joins TRBV12-3 or TRBV12-4 and TRBJ2-1; D perhaps matches TRBD2 (5 bases). Trimming pared 1 base from V and 2 bases from J, leaving 21 bases between. The CDR3 runs to 19 residues. The CDR3 nucleotides read TGTGCCAGCAGTTTAGTAGGGCAGATCCGGAGGATAACCTACAATGAGCAGTTCTTC. It specifies CASSLVGQIRRITYNEQFF.

The chain links TRBV24-1 to TRBJ1-2; D uncertain. Germline CDR1 is KGHDR and CDR2 is SFDVKD. This CDR3 contains 14 residues. Trimming removed 2 bases at V and 4 bases at J, with 10 bases between. The CDR3 loop is CATSDSGPPYGYTF. CDR3 sequence (DNA): TGTGCCACCAGTGATTCCGGGCCCCCCTATGGCTACACCTTC.

In its sample, this clonotype was seen once. The chain uses TRBV12-3 or TRBV12-4 and TRBJ2-7; TRBD1 agrees at 9 bases. The length of the CDR3 is 14 residues. V dropped 3 bases and J dropped 4; count of bases not matched to a gene: 4. The CDR3: CASSFLGQGYEQYF. CDR3 nucleotides: TGTGCCAGCAGTTTCCTAGGACAGGGGTACGAGCAGTACTTC.